Below are 10 T cell receptor beta chains sequenced from a single sample in a study of blood T cell repertoires in COVID-19. TCRdb keeps only in-frame clones here, not all; method: immunoSEQ multiplex PCR. The sample lists about 140,000 clones, roughly 84% occurring once. The sequencing sample was made of peripheral blood. These receptors all come from a man younger than 40 with COVID-19, enrolled during active disease.

This clone was seen just once. The chain joins TRBV5-1 to TRBJ2-5; 8 bases agree with TRBD1. Trimming removed 4 bases from V and 5 bases from J; junction bases left unmatched: 7. This CDR3 spans 14 amino acids. From germline, CDR1 is SGHRS and CDR2 YFSETQ. The CDR3 DNA reads TGCGCCAGCAGCCCGCAGACAGGGGAGGAGACCCAGTACTTC. As protein: CASSPQTGEETQYF.

V usage is TRBV28 and J usage is TRBJ2-7; TRBD2 matches at 16 bases. V was clipped by 5 bases and J by 12 bases; unmatched bases: 7. Germline V gene lookup returns CDR1 MDHEN and CDR2 SYDVKM. The CDR3 extends over 14 amino acids. CDR3 residues: CASSQGLAGGPAYF. In DNA form, the CDR3 reads TGTGCCAGCAGTCAGGGACTAGCGGGAGGGCCGGCGTACTTC.

This rearrangement joins TRBV28 to TRBJ2-1; 7 positions agree with TRBD2. CDR1 and CDR2 from the germline V gene are MDHEN and SYDVKM. J was trimmed by 15 bases and V by 5 bases; bases with no gene match: 7. The CDR3 covers 11 residues. In DNA, the CDR3 is TGTGCCAGCAGTCCCGGCAGGGAGGGGTTCTTC. It encodes CASSPGREGFF.

This clone has only a few counts. The CDR3 spells CASTPGGRGTGELFF. CDR3 nucleotides: TGTGCCAGCACTCCGGGCGGGAGAGGCACCGGGGAGCTGTTTTTT. The chain recombines TRBV28 with TRBJ2-2, with 7 bases that match TRBD2. V trimming: 7 bases; J trimming: 4 bases; junction bases outside the gene matches: 9. The germline CDR1 and CDR2 sequences are MDHEN and SYDVKM. The CDR3 contains 15 residues.

This clone was detected once. The chain couples TRBV6-5 to TRBJ1-5; TRBD1 might be the D (5 bases). The CDR3 totals 15 residues. The ends were cut back, 6 bases at V and 0 bases at J, with 12 bases in the middle. Germline V CDR1 and CDR2: MNHEY, SVGAGI. CDR3 DNA: TGTGCCAGCAGGTTAAGACAGACTAGCAATCAGCCCCAGCATTTT. It is translated as CASRLRQTSNQPQHF.

This sequence joins TRBV29-1 and TRBJ1-4; D gene unclear. There are 15 residues in the CDR3. Trimming removed 4 bases from V and 0 bases from J, with 12 bases in between. The germline CDR1 and CDR2 sequences are SQVTM and ANQGSEA. The CDR3 DNA follows: TGCAGCGTTGGCGGGCCGGAGACAACTAATGAAAAACTGTTTTTT. Translation gives CSVGGPETTNEKLFF. The full variable domain, with the rest looked up from reference TRBV29-1 and TRBJ1-4, is SAVISQKPSRDICQRGTSLTIQCQVDSQVTMMFWYRQQPGQSLTLIATANQGSEATYESGFVIDKFPISRPNLTFSTLTVSNMSPEDSSIYLCSVGGPETTNEKLFFGSGTQLSVL.

The V call is TRBV20-1, the J call TRBJ1-2; D is perhaps TRBD1 (6 bases). V was trimmed by 4 bases and J by 8 bases, leaving 11 bases between them. This CDR3 is built from 11 residues. Germline loops: CDR1 DFQATT, CDR2 SNEGSKA (reference sequence). This CDR3 reads CSAKAGVGYTF. The CDR3 DNA reads TGCAGTGCTAAGGCAGGGGTCGGCTACACCTTC.

This sequence joins TRBV7-9 and TRBJ2-7; possibly TRBD1 for D (6 bases). Trimming removed 5 bases from V and 12 bases from J, with 14 bases in between. CDR3 size: 11 residues. CDR1 and CDR2 from the germline V gene are SEHNR and FQNEAQ (reference sequence). This chain's CDR3 is CASSRTGMLYF. CDR3 nucleotide sequence: TGTGCCAGCAGCCGCACAGGGATGTTGTACTTC.

The chain carries TRBV24-1 and TRBJ2-1, with 9 positions matching TRBD1. The CDR3 covers 15 residues. V was clipped by 1 base and J by 9 bases; unmatched bases: 6. CDR1 and CDR2 (germline): KGHDR, SFDVKD. CDR3 in amino acids: CATSDLQGALSEQFF. The CDR3, as DNA: TGTGCCACCAGTGATTTACAGGGGGCGCTCAGTGAGCAGTTCTTC.

This rearrangement joins TRBV13 to TRBJ2-1; 11 bases match TRBD2. The CDR3 runs 20 residues. The germline V gene has CDR1 PRHDT and CDR2 FYEKMQ (reference sequence). V shed 4 bases, J shed 0 bases, and the junction held 14 bases outside the gene matches. The CDR3 sequence: CASSSTSLAGGVDSYNEQFF. CDR3 DNA sequence: TGTGCCAGCAGCTCGACCTCGTTAGCGGGAGGGGTTGACTCCTACAATGAGCAGTTCTTC.